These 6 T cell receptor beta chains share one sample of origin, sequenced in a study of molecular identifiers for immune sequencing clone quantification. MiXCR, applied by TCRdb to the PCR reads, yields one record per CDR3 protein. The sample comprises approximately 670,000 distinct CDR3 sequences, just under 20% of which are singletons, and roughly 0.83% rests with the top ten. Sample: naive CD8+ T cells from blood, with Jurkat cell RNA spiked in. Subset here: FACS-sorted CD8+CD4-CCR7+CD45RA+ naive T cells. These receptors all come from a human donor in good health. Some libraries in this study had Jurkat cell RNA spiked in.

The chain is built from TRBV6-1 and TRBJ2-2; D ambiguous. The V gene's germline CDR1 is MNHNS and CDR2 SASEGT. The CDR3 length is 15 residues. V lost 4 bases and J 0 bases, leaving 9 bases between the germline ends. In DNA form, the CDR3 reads TGTGCCAGCAGTGTGAAGGGTCCGAACACCGGGGAGCTGTTTTTT. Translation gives CASSVKGPNTGELFF.

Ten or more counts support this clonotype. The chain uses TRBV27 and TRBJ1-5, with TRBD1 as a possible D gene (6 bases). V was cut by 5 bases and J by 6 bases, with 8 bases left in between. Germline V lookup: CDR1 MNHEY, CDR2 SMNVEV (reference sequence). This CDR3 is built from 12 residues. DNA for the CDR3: TGTGCCAGCAGTACACAGGGTCAGCCCCAGCATTTT. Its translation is CASSTQGQPQHF.

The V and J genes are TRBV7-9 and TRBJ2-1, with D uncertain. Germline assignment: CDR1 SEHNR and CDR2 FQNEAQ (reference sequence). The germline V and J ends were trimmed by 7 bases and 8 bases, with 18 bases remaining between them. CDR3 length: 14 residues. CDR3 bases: TGTGCCAGCAAGGGCCCGTACGGCGTGGATGAGCAGTTCTTC. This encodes CASKGPYGVDEQFF. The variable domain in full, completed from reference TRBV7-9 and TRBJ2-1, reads DTGVSQNPRHKITKRGQNVTFRCDPISEHNRLYWYRQTLGQGPEFLTYFQNEAQLEKSRLLSDRFSAERPKGSFSTLEIQRTEQGDSAMYLCASKGPYGVDEQFFGPGTRLTVL.

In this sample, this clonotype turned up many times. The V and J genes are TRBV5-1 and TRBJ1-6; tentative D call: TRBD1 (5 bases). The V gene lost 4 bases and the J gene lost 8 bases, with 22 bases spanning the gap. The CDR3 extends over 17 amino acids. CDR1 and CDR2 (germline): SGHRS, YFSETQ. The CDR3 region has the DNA TGCGCCAGCAGCCATCCCACGACAGAGTCGAGTGATTCACCCCTCCACTTT. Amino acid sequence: CASSHPTTESSDSPLHF.

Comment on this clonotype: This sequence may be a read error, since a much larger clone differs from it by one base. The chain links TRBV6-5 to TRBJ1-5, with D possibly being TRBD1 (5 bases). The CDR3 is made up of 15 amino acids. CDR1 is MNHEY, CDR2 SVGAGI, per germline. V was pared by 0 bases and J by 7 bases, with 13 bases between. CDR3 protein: CASSYSAGAGQPQHF. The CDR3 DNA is TGTGCCAGCAGTTACTCCGCTGGGGCTGGACAGCCCCAGCATTTT.

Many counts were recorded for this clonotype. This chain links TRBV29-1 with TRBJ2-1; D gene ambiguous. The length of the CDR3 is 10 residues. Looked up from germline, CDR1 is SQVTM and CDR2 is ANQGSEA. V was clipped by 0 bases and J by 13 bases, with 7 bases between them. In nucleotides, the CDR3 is TGCAGCGTTGAAGATCTCGACCAGTTCTTC. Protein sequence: CSVEDLDQFF.